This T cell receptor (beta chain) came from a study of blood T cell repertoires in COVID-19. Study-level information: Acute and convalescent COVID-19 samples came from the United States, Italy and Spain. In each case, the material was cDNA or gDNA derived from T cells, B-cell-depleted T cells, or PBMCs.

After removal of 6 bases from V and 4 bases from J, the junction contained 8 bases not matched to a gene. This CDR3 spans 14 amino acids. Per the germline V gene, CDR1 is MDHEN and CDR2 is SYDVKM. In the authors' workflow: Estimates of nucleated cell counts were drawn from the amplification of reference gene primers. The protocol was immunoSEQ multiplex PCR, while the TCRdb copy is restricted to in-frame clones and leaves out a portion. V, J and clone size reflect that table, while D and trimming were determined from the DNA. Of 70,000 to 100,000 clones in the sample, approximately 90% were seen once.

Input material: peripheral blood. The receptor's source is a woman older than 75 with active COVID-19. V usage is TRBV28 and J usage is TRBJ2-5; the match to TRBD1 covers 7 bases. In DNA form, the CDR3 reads TGTGCCAGCAGCACAGGGGATTGGCGAGAGACCCAGTACTTC. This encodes CASSTGDWRETQYF.